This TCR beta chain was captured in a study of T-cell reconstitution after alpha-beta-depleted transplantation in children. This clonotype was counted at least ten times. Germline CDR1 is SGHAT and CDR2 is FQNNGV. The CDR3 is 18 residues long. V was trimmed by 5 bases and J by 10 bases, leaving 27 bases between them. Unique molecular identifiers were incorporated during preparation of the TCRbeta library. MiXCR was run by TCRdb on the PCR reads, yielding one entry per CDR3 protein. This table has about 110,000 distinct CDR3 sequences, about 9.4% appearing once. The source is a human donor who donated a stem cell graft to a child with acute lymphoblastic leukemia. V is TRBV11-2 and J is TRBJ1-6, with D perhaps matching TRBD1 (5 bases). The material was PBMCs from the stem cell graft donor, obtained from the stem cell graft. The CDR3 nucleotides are TGTGCCAGCAGCCCCCTCGCCAGATTCAGGGAAGAAGGGTCACCCCTCCACTTT. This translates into CASSPLARFREEGSPLHF.